A single sample gave rise to the 7 T cell receptor beta chains below, sequenced in a study of cytomegalovirus exposure and HLA in healthy donors. In the PCR, 60 Vbeta and 13 Jbeta primers were used. Measured with immunoSEQ multiplex PCR; TCRdb has only the in-frame clones, and not every one. The sample has approximately 140,000 clones, around 60% seen once. Sequencing was carried out using PBMCs. The origin of the receptors is a woman aged 60-75 years in good health and CMV-seropositive.

This clone has only a few counts. V and J are TRBV5-4 and TRBJ1-2; D possibly corresponds to TRBD1 (6 bases). The V end was cut by 0 bases, the J end by 3 bases, with 9 bases between. CDR1 is SGHNT, CDR2 YYREEE, per germline (reference sequence). There are 14 residues in the CDR3. CDR3 sequence (DNA): TGTGCCAGCAGCTTGGAGCAGGGGTACTATGGCTACACCTTC. It specifies CASSLEQGYYGYTF.

As DNA, the CDR3 is TGTGCCAGCAGCACCTCGGGGACAGGGAACACTGAAGCTTTCTTT. Residues: CASSTSGTGNTEAFF. The chain combines TRBV13 with TRBJ1-1, with 8 positions matching TRBD1. The V and J ends lost 5 bases and 1 base, in that order; junction bases with no gene match: 6. CDR3 length: 15 amino acids. Germline values: CDR1 PRHDT, CDR2 FYEKMQ (reference sequence).

This clone was seen once. V usage is TRBV29-1 and J usage is TRBJ2-1; D is unclear. Looked up from germline, CDR1 is SQVTM and CDR2 is ANQGSEA. The V gene lost 1 base and the J gene lost 7 bases, with 14 bases spanning the gap. The CDR3 loop spans 14 amino acids. CDR3 protein: CSVEGSLGSNEQFF. For the CDR3, the DNA is TGCAGCGTTGAAGGGTCCCTCGGGTCGAATGAGCAGTTCTTC.

This clone was counted only a few times. The CDR3 DNA reads TGTGCCAGCAGCTCGGGAAGCGAGTTCGACGAGCAGTACTTC. Translating gives CASSSGSEFDEQYF. The chain joins TRBV7-8 to TRBJ2-7; D perhaps matches TRBD2 (5 bases). Trimming left V 4 bases short and J 5 bases short, with 15 bases between. The CDR3 is 14 residues long. Germline V gene lookup returns CDR1 SGHVS and CDR2 FQNEAQ.

This clone was picked up a small number of times. The J gene is TRBJ2-2, the V gene TRBV6-5; perhaps TRBD2 as D (7 bases). Germline CDR1 and CDR2: MNHEY and SVGAGI. The CDR3 contains 14 residues. Deletions cut 6 bases from V and 4 bases from J, with 12 bases between. The DNA of the CDR3 is TGTGCCAGCAGAGCGGGACAACTCACCGGGGAGCTGTTTTTT. It specifies CASRAGQLTGELFF.

This clone was seen once. This chain links TRBV5-1 with TRBJ2-5; D might be TRBD2 (5 bases). The last part of the DNA fits TRBJ2-7 better; the J call may be wrong. Germline assignment: CDR1 SGHRS and CDR2 YFSETQ. This CDR3 region has 12 residues. The chain's CDR3 is CASSAGRYEQYF. The CDR3, as DNA: TGCGCCAGCAGCGCGGGTAGGTACGAGCAGTACTTC.

V and J are TRBV10-1 and TRBJ2-1; 7 nucleotides align to TRBD2. V dropped 6 bases and J dropped 10; count of bases not matched to a gene: 12. CDR3 size: 14 residues. In germline, CDR1 is WNHNN, CDR2 SYGVQD (reference sequence). CDR3 in amino acids: CASRAGLGIGEQFF. CDR3 nucleotide sequence: TGCGCCAGCAGAGCGGGATTGGGGATAGGGGAGCAGTTCTTC.